This T cell receptor beta chain came from a study of cytomegalovirus exposure and HLA in healthy donors (dated by TCRdb to 2015 to 2018). Study-level background: According to an earlier analysis of 587 of the donors, 200 million or so T cells yielded roughly 100 million unique TCR beta sequences and less than 300 Gb of sequence data. An early release that covered about 640 HLA-typed donors contained about 300 gigabases of sequencing data and 80 million or so unique TCR sequences. Of the roughly 430 genotyped donors, around 81% fell in the genetic ancestry cluster associated with self-reported Caucasian donors. The study aimed to test whether signatures of past pathogen exposure could be identified by cataloging public T cell receptors. The study profiled the T cell repertoires of fewer than 850 subjects by immunosequencing and related them to cytomegalovirus serostatus. Along with the roughly 670-subject first cohort, a separate validation cohort of approximately 110 different subjects was used. The study combined high-throughput TCR immunosequencing, statistical association of individual TCRs with disease status, and machine learning to predict cytomegalovirus infection status. A later analysis re-analyzed previously published TCR beta repertoires from approximately 670 donors and added high-resolution HLA genotyping to study TCR occurrence patterns. In the later analysis, no new phenotypic data were used to find candidate immune exposures; instead, reliance was placed on TCR beta sequences and their occurrence across donors. An earlier analysis of approximately 580 of the donors used high-throughput TCR beta sequencing to judge whether each TCR beta V gene segment behaved as functional or pseudogenic. Donor age, sex, ethnicity and CMV serostatus were compiled together with the repertoire data. Genome-wide SNP genotypes for about 55% of the 666 donors were used in a later genetic analysis, which treated that subset as a discovery cohort. All discovery cohort repertoires had been generated using a single sequencing platform. Class I and class II HLA loci were covered by the typing at four-digit resolution. Typing coverage differed by locus: A, B, C, DRB1 and DQB1 were typed in about 629-640 donors, DQA1 in 522, DPA1 in 600 to 610, and DPB1 in just under 490. Five DR-DQ haplotypes were handled as single units for association and clustering, since linkage in the cohort was strong. Across approximately 400 genotyped donors of the cohort, an average of about 220,000 unique TCR beta nucleotide sequences per donor were sequenced, and approximately 17% of those sequences were non-productive.

Trimmed from V: 2 bases; trimmed from J: 3 bases; junction bases lacking a gene match: 7. From the germline V gene, CDR1 is SGHRS and CDR2 is YFSETQ. From cysteine to phenylalanine, the CDR3 is 16 amino acids long. Of all the DNA, just the CDR3 is kept, 48 bases in frame from base 1. This clone was seen just once. Its antigen has not been determined. It has no much larger one-base neighbor in the sample; base qualities were not kept. The cohort was made up of approximately 670 healthy bone marrow donors. All cohort members were sampled while nominally healthy, although unrecorded immune exposures were likely present. The donor was CMV seropositive and was included in the group of almost 300 seropositive cohort members. Every donor gave a peripheral blood sample, and the peripheral blood mononuclear cells from that sample were used for TCR beta sequencing. The Qiagen DNeasy Blood Extraction Kit was used to extract genomic DNA from the blood cell samples.

The library was made by the immunoSEQ multiplex PCR assay. For the multiplex PCR, a mixture combining 60 forward primers for TCR Vbeta segments and 13 reverse primers for TCR Jbeta segments was used. Amplification of the CDR3 region of rearranged TCR beta genes was performed with a multiplex PCR assay on genomic DNA. The Illumina HiSeq System was used to sequence the amplified TCR beta libraries as 87-base-pair reads. The paper's processing steps were these. A later analysis tallied tens of millions of unique TCR beta chains across the approximately 670 repertoires, and about 10 million of those chains were shared by two or more donors. A nearest-neighbor algorithm error-corrected the raw reads and collapsed the reads into unique sequences, merging closely related sequences to remove PCR and sequencing errors. To assign V, D and J gene segments, CDR3 sequences were aligned to IMGT reference sequences. For a sequence to be retained, a match of at least six nucleotides to both a V gene segment and a J gene segment was required. A rearrangement counted as productive if the CDR3 had no stop codons and remained in frame with V and J, and every other rearrangement counted as non-productive. Following IMGT convention, CDR3 was defined as the stretch from the second conserved V-encoded cysteine to the conserved J-encoded phenylalanine. In an earlier analysis of more than 550 of the donors, sequences lacking an unambiguous match to a single V gene segment were excluded. An earlier analysis of approximately 590 of the donors called V segments functional above 56.7% productive rearrangements and segregating when the between-donor standard deviation exceeded 5%. A statistical classification framework was built for diagnosing cytomegalovirus status from the catalog of TCR beta chain sequences. A later analysis assigned V and J genes by comparing TCR nucleotide sequences with IMGT/GENE-DB human TR gene sequences. Using the TCRdist pipeline, a later analysis assigned CDR3 sequences along with most-parsimonious VDJ recombination scenarios. A later analysis defined each TCR beta chain by its CDR3 amino acid sequence plus V-gene family, and excluded reads lacking a unique V-gene family. A later analysis removed 592 highly shared, low-generation-probability nucleotide sequences to deal with suspected cross-contamination and a sequencing artifact. For each public chain, a later analysis derived a clonal expansion index from normalized ranks of inferred template counts within each repertoire. Generation probabilities in a later analysis came from a VDJ recombination model fitted to out-of-frame rearrangements, and those results were checked against IGoR. In a later analysis, TCR-TCR, TCR-HLA and TCR-CMV co-occurrence was scored with hypergeometric tests, and a repertoire-size bias correction was applied to TCR pairs. False discovery rates were estimated in a later analysis by permuting HLA or CMV assignments 20 times. In a later analysis, co-occurring TCRs were grouped with DBSCAN, and TCRdist sequence similarity was added when clustering was performed within HLA-allele-positive subsets. Repertoires with fewer than 30,000 or more than 120,000 public chains were left out of co-occurrence clustering, as were about 5 repertoires with anomalous nucleotide sharing. This is the immuneACCESS table as TCRdb keeps it, with only in-frame sequences that have V and J called. A part of the clones is gone; compared with another copy, unresolved V genes explain less than half, and the rest is unexplained. V, J and clone size reflect that table, while D and trimming were determined from the DNA. For this sample the table gives about 120,000 clones, of which approximately 80% were detected only once. In total, the top ten clones hold 2.5% to 3% of the sample.

Summary of the overall study and its limitations: Because counts were too low, roughly 17 rarely observed V segments, including chromosome 9 orphons, were left out of the earlier analysis of over 550 of the donors. The presence/absence analyses assumed that sequencing depth was roughly uniform across donors, and that assumption may not be true. A cluster of highly shared sequence variants was judged likely to represent a technical artifact of the sequencing pipeline. A later analysis found that HLA-associated TCR beta chains were more clonally expanded and had lower generation probabilities than equally common non-associated chains. Specific HLA alleles were associated with 16,951 TCR beta sequences at a false discovery rate of 0.05 in a later analysis. According to a later genetic analysis, donors in an Asian-associated ancestry cluster had fewer N-insertions in productive TCRs than the approximately 650-donor mean. In vitro tests confirmed that a few of the cytomegalovirus-associated TCR beta chains recognize cytomegalovirus antigens. An earlier analysis of approximately 570 of the donors showed that most TCR beta V segments appeared in productive rearrangements either about 90% or about 30% of the time, which broadly matched IMGT annotations. In this cohort, only TCR beta chains were sequenced, and detectable features were limited by the absence of alpha or paired-chain data. For the cohort, immune exposure information was limited to CMV serostatus. The 87-base-pair reads could not distinguish some IMGT-functional V segments, including TRBV6-2 and TRBV6-3, so those segments were excluded. In a later analysis, TCR association rates were found to vary across HLA loci, with the most associated TCRs seen for DRB1 alleles and the fewest for HLA-C alleles. Most CMV-associated TCR beta chains appeared to be HLA-restricted in a later analysis, and the HLA associations seemed to be driven largely by CMV exposure. V-gene and J-gene trimming of TCR beta chains was associated with a missense DCLRE1C variant in a later genetic analysis, and the association was replicated in an independent cohort. Most TCR sequences were seen in very few donors, while some public TCRs were found in many individuals. A total of 150 or so TCR beta chains were listed by the study as associated with cytomegalovirus. Linkage disequilibrium might explain the correlated functional status among segregating V segments, but an unknown experimental factor could not be ruled out. The classifier was reported to diagnose cytomegalovirus status with high specificity and sensitivity in both the original cohort and the validation cohort. Several of the top co-occurrence clusters appeared to be linked to parvovirus B19, influenza, CMV and Epstein-Barr virus, according to a later analysis. The authors suggested that the approach could potentially be generalized to other disease states and immunological phenotypes. Assigning TCR associations to individual alleles was difficult when HLA alleles, especially DR and DQ, strongly co-occurred. Because HLA typing was missing for some donors at each locus, association tests included only the typed subset. A further reported finding was that TCR beta sequences accurately predicted the HLA-A and HLA-B alleles for most subjects in the first cohort.

Recombination joined TRBV5-1 with TRBJ2-7, and TRBD2 matches 11 of the central bases. Sequencing used PBMCs. This receptor was identified in a woman between 18 and 29 years old in good health and CMV-seropositive. CDR3 reads: CASSLPGTSGLYEQYF. The DNA reads as follows: TGCGCCAGCAGCTTACCCGGGACTAGCGGCCTCTACGAGCAGTACTTC.